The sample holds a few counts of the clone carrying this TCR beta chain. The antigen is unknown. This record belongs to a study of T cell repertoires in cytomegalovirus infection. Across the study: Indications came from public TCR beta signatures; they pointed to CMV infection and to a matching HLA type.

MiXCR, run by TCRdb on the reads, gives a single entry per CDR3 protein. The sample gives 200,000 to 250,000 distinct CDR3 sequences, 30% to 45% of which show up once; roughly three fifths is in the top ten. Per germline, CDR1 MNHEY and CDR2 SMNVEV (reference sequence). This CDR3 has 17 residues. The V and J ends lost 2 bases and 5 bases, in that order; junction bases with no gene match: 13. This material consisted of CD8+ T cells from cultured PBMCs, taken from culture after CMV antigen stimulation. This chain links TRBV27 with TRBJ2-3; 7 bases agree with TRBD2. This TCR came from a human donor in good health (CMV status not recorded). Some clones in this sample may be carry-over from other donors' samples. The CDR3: CASSLGLVAGVEDTQYF. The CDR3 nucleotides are TGTGCCAGCAGTTTAGGCCTGGTGGCGGGAGTTGAAGATACGCAGTATTTT.